A single T cell receptor beta chain is shown here with its context. The antigen remains unidentified. At one boundary the junction diverges from the germline segment, which might be a read error. Germline values: CDR1 SGHDN, CDR2 FVKESK. CDR3 length equals 14 residues. This record belongs to a study of tumor-infiltrating lymphocytes in primary liver carcinoma. About the study: The patients comprised men and women between the ages of 30 and 69 years. These were node-negative, non-metastatic T1-T3 tumors of roughly 4 to 10 cm. Overall study findings and caveats: Merely some 7-24% of top clones spanned all five tumor regions.

It was from roughly 20-30 mg of unsorted bulk tissue that RNA and DNA were co-extracted. Chronic HBV infection, untreated so far, was present in the patients. Making TCR beta cDNA involved approximately 0.5 ug total RNA and a constant-region primer. Investigators got TCR beta libraries out of three nested multiplex PCR rounds, done with slightly modified ARM-PCR. Each of the first two PCR rounds ran 9 to 11 cycles with TRBV1-TRBV30 forward and C-beta reverse primers. TCRdb passed the multiplex PCR reads through MiXCR, listing each CDR3 protein once. The sample lists about 50,000 distinct CDR3 sequences, about 80% seen once, with around 24% in the top ten.

This clonotype was obtained from a man between 35 and 55 years old with primary liver carcinoma and hepatitis B virus infection. The material sequenced was liver tumor tissue from sampling region 5. Indicated subset: tumor region T5, tumor centre. The chain employs TRBV14 and TRBJ2-5; no clear D gene. The CDR3 coding sequence is TGTGCCAGCAGCCTAGGACCGTCCGTGGAGACTCAGTACTTC. Amino acids: CASSLGPSVETQYF. The variable domain in full, with the rest retrieved from reference TRBV14 and TRBJ2-5, is EAGVTQFPSHSVIEKGQTVTLRCDPISGHDNLYWYRRVMGKEIKFLLHFVKESKQDESGMPNNRFLAERTGGTYSTLKVQPAELEDSGVYFCASSLGPSVETQYFGPGTRLLVL.